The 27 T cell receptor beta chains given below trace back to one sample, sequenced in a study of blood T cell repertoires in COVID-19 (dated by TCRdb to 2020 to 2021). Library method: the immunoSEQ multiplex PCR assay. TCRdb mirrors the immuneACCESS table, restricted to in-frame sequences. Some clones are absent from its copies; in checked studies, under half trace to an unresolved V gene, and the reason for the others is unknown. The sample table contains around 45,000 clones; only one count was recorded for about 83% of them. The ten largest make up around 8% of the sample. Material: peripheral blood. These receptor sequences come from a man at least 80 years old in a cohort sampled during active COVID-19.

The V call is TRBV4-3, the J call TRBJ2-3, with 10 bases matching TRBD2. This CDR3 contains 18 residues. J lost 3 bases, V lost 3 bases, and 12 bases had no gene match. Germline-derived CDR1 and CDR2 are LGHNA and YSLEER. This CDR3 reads CASSHRGLAEGGTDTQYF. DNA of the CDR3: TGCGCCAGCAGCCATCGCGGACTAGCGGAAGGGGGGACAGATACGCAGTATTTT.

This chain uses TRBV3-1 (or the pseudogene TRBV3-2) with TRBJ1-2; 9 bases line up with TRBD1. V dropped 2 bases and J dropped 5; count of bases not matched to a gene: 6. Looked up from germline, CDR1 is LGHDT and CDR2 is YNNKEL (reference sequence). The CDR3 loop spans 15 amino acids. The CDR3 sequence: CASSQTGGVGYGYTF. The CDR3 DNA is TGTGCCAGCAGCCAAACAGGGGGCGTCGGTTATGGCTACACCTTC.

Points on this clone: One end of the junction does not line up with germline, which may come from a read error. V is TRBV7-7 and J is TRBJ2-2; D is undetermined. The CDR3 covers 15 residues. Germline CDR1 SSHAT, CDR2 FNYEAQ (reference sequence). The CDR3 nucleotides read TGTGCTAGCAGCTTAGTTACGGGGAACACCGGGGAGCTGTTTTTT. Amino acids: CASSLVTGNTGELFF.

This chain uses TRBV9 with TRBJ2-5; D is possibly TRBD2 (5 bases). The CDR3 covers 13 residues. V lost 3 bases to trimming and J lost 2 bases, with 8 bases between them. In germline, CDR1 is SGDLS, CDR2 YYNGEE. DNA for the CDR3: TGTGCCAGCAGCGAGGGAGATCAAGAGACCCAGTACTTC. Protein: CASSEGDQETQYF.

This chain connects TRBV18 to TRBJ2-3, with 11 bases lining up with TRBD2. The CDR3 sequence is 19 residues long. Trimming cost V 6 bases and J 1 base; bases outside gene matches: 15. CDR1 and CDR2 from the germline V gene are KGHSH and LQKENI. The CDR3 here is CASSPLVLAGGHRTDTQYF. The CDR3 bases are TGTGCCAGCTCTCCTCTGGTTCTAGCGGGGGGCCATCGCACAGATACGCAGTATTTT.

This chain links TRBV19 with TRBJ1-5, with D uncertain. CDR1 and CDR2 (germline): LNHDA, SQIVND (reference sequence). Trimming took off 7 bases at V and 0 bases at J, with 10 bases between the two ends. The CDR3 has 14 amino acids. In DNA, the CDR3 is TGTGCCAGTACCCACCAGAATAGCAATCAGCCCCAGCATTTT. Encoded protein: CASTHQNSNQPQHF.

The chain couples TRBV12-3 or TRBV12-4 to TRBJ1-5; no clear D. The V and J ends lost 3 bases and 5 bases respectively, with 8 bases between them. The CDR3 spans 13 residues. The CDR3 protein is CASSFRPDQPQHF. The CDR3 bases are TGTGCCAGCAGTTTCAGGCCCGATCAGCCCCAGCATTTT.

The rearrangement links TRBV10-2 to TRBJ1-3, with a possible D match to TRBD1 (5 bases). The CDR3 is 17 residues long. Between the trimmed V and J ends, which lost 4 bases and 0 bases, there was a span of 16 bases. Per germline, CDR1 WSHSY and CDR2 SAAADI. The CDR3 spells CASSGGVEGNSGNTIYF. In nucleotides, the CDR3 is TGCGCCAGCAGTGGGGGCGTGGAGGGAAACTCTGGAAACACCATATATTTT.

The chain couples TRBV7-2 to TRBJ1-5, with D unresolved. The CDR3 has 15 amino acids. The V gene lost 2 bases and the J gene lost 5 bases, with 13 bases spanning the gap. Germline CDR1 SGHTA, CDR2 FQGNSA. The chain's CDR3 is CASSLSHTEDQPQHF. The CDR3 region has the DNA TGTGCCAGCAGCTTAAGCCATACCGAGGATCAGCCCCAGCATTTT.

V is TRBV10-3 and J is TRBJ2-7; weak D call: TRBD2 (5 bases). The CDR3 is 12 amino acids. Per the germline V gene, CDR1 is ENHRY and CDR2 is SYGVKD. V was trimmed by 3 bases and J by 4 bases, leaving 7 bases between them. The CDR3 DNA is TGTGCCATCAGTGAATCGGGATACGAGCAGTACTTC. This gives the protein CAISESGYEQYF.

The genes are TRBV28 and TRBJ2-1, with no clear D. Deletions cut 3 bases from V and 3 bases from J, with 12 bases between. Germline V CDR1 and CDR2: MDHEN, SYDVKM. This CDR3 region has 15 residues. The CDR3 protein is CASSFLTRVYNEQFF. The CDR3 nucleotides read TGTGCCAGCAGTTTCTTAACACGGGTCTACAATGAGCAGTTCTTC.

As DNA, the CDR3 is TGTGCCAGTAGTCTCGGGACTAGCGGGAGATTTAGGACAGATACGCAGTATTTT. This sequence encodes CASSLGTSGRFRTDTQYF. The chain uses TRBV19 and TRBJ2-3, with 14 bases aligning to TRBD2. With 5 bases clipped from V and 3 bases from J, the junction kept 10 bases outside the gene matches. The CDR3 totals 18 residues. Germline assignment: CDR1 LNHDA and CDR2 SQIVND (reference sequence).

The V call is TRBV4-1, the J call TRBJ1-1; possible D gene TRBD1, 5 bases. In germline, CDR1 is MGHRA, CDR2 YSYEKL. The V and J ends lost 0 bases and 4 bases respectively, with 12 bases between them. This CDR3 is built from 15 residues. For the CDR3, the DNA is TGCGCCAGCAGCCAAGAATGGGCGGGGGGCACTGAAGCTTTCTTT. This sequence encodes CASSQEWAGGTEAFF.

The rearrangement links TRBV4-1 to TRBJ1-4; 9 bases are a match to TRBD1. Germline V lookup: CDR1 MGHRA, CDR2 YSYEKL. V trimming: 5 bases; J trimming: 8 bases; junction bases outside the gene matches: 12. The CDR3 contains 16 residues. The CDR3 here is CASSSSRRTGDEKLFF. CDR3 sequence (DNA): TGCGCCAGCAGCTCGAGCCGGAGGACAGGGGACGAAAAACTGTTTTTT.

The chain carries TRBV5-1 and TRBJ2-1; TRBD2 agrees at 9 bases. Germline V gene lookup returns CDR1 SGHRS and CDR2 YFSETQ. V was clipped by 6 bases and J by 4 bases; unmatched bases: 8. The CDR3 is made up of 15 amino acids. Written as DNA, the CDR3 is TGCGCCAGCACCGCAGGGGGACTAGCATACAATGAGCAGTTCTTC. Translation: CASTAGGLAYNEQFF.

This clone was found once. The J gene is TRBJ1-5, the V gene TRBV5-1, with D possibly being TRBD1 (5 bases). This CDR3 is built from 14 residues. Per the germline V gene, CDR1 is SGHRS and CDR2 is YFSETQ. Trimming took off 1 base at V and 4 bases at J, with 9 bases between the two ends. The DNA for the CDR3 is TGCGCCAGCAGCTTGACAGGAGAAAATCAGCCCCAGCATTTT. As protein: CASSLTGENQPQHF.

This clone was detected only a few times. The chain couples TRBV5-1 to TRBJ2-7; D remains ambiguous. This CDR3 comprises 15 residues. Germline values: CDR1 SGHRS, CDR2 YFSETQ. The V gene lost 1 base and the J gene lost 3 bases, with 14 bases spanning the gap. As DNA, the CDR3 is TGCGCCAGCAGCTTGTCCTCTTCCAGGCTCTACGAGCAGTACTTC. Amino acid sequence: CASSLSSSRLYEQYF.

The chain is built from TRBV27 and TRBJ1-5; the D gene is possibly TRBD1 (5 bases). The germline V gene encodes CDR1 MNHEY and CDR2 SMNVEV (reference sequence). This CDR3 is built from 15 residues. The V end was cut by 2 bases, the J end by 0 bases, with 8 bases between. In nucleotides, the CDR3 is TGTGCCAGCAGTTTAAACAGGAATAGCAATCAGCCCCAGCATTTT. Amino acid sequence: CASSLNRNSNQPQHF.

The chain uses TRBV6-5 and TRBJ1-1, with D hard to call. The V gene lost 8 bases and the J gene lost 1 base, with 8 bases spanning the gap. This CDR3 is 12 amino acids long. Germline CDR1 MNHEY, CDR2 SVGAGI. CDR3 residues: CASGRQNTEAFF. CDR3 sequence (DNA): TGTGCCAGCGGCCGACAGAACACTGAAGCTTTCTTT.

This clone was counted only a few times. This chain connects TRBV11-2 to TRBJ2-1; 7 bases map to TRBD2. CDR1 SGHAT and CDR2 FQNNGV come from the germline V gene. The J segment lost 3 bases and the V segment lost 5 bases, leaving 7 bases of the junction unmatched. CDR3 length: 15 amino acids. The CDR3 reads CASSLETSFYNEQFF. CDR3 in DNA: TGTGCCAGCAGCCTTGAGACTAGCTTCTACAATGAGCAGTTCTTC.

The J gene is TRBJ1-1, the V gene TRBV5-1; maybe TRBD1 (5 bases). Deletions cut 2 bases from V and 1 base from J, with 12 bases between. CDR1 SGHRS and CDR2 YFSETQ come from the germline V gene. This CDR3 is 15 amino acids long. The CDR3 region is CASSFGAGGNTEAFF. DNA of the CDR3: TGCGCCAGCAGCTTTGGGGCCGGGGGGAACACTGAAGCTTTCTTT.

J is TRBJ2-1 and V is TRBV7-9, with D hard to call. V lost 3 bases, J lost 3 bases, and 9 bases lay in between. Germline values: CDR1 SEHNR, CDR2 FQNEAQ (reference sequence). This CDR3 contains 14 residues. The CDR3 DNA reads TGTGCCAGCAGCTTCGAGGCGGACTACAATGAGCAGTTCTTC. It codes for CASSFEADYNEQFF.

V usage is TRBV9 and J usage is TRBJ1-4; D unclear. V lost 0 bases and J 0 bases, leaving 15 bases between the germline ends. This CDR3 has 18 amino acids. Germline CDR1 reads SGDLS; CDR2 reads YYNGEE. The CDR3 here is CASSVAALVGATNEKLFF. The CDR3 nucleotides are TGTGCCAGCAGCGTAGCAGCCCTTGTGGGAGCAACTAATGAAAAACTGTTTTTT.

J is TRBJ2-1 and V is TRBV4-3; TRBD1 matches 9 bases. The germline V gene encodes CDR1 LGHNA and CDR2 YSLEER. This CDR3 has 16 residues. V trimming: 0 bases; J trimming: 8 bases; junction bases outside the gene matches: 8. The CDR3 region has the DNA TGCGCCAGCAGCCAAGATACTAACAGGGGGCGCCATGAGCAGTTCTTC. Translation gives CASSQDTNRGRHEQFF.

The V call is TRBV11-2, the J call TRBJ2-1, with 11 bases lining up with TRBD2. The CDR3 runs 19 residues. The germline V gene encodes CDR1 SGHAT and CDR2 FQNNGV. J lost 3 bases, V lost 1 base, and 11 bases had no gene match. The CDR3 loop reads CASSLVSGGAGANYNEQFF. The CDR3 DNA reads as TGTGCCAGCAGCTTAGTTAGCGGGGGGGCCGGGGCTAACTACAATGAGCAGTTCTTC.

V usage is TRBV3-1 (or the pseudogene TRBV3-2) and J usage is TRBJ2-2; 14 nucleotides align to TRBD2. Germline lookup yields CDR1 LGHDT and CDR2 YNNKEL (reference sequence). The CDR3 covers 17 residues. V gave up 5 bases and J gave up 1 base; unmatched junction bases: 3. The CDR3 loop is CASSAGLAGGNTGELFF. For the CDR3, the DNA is TGTGCCAGCAGCGCCGGACTAGCGGGAGGGAACACCGGGGAGCTGTTTTTT.

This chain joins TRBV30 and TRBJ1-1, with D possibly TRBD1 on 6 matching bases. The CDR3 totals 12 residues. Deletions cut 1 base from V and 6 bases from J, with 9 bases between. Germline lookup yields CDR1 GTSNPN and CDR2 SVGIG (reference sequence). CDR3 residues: CAWSDGGPEAFF. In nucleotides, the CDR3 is TGTGCCTGGAGTGATGGGGGCCCTGAAGCTTTCTTT.